This T cell receptor (beta chain) was identified during a study of blood T cell repertoires in COVID-19. Study summary: Acute and convalescent COVID-19 specimens originated in the United States, Italy and Spain. T cells, B-cell-depleted T cells, or PBMCs supplied cDNA or gDNA.

CDR3 length: 18 residues. Trimming took 2 bases from V and 4 from J; bases not matched to a gene: 12. CDR1 and CDR2 (germline): LGHDT, YNNKEL (reference sequence). Study processing details: Reference gene primer amplification gave estimated nucleated cell counts. Sequencing used immunoSEQ multiplex PCR; TCRdb keeps in-frame clones, though not all of them. For V, J and clone size, that table is used; D and trimming come from the DNA. Of 75,000 to 95,000 clones in the sample, roughly 84% were seen once. This chain connects TRBV3-1 (or the pseudogene TRBV3-2) to TRBJ2-3; 10 bases align to TRBD2. The TCR sequence derives from a woman older than 75 with acute or convalescent COVID-19. Sequenced sample: peripheral blood. The CDR3 protein is CASSQKPPLAGVADTQYF. DNA for the CDR3: TGTGCCAGCAGCCAAAAACCCCCCCTAGCGGGAGTGGCAGATACGCAGTATTTT.